This T cell receptor beta chain was retrieved from a study of T cell repertoires in cytomegalovirus infection. Across the whole study: Public TCR beta signatures indicated both CMV infection and matching HLA type. Study findings and constraints: Clonotype analysis showed dominance of the ex vivo response by HLA-C-restricted CMV-specific TCR beta clonotypes.

TCRdb ran MiXCR on the reads and lists one entry per CDR3 protein. Seen here are approximately 150,000 distinct CDR3 sequences, about 6% observed once, and the top ten hold under 20%. On this clonotype: Its antigen remains unknown.

The receptor was isolated from a human donor in good health (CMV status not recorded). Some clones in this sample may be carry-over from other donors' samples. Sequencing input: PBMCs.

The CDR3 sequence is CASSRLAGGQDTQYF. The CDR3 bases are TGTGCCAGCAGTCGACTAGCGGGGGGGCAAGATACGCAGTATTTT. V is TRBV28 and J is TRBJ2-3; TRBD2 matches at 14 bases. Germline lookup yields CDR1 MDHEN and CDR2 SYDVKM. The CDR3 totals 15 residues. V shed 5 bases, J shed 5 bases, and the junction held 3 bases outside the gene matches.